This T cell receptor beta chain was identified during a study of siplizumab effects on memory and regulatory T cells. The mixed lymphocyte reaction cells underwent coculture at 37°C for 6 days. This clone ranks as medium-sized (0.01 to 0.1%). Antigen: not known. The CDR3 spans 15 residues. Trimming removed 6 bases at V and 4 bases at J, with 16 bases between. Germline V gene sequence: CDR1 LNHDA, CDR2 SQIVND (reference sequence). Data came from immunoSEQ multiplex PCR; TCRdb stores just in-frame clones and leaves some out. Found here are approximately 10,000 clones, roughly two fifths of them singletons; the top ten hold 8.6%.

The chain combines TRBV19 with TRBJ2-1, with a tentative D call TRBD1 (5 bases). The clonotype comes from a human donor in good health; the cells came from an allogeneic mixed lymphocyte reaction. Sequencing was done on a sample of CFSE-low (dividing) CD4+ T cells sorted from an allogeneic mixed lymphocyte reaction. CDR3 sequence reads: CASRLTGYGYNEQFF. The CDR3 DNA is TGTGCCAGTAGACTCACAGGATATGGATACAATGAGCAGTTCTTC.